This T cell receptor (beta chain) was found in a study of blood T cells in healthy people across ages. Study observations and caveats: For the donors, CMV status was unknown and possibly confounded expanded clonotype changes. Per million T cells, TCR beta diversity dropped about linearly as age rose.

The second PCR ran roughly 6 to 11 cycles with a sample-barcoded 5' primer and J-beta primers. One entry per CDR3 protein, called by TCRdb with MiXCR from the 5' RACE reads. The sample lists about 640,000 distinct CDR3 sequences; 58% were seen once. V gave up 5 bases and J gave up 1 base; unmatched junction bases: 6. This CDR3 has 17 amino acids. Germline CDR1 and CDR2: SGDLS and YYNGEE. Notes on this clonotype: Its antigen is currently unknown.

Each sample provided at least 5 micrograms of extracted total RNA. This sequence was found in a man between 60 and 75 years old in good health. What was sequenced was blood. The rearrangement joins TRBV9 to TRBJ2-5, with 15 bases matching TRBD2. CDR3: CASSQTGLAGGQETQYF. CDR3 nucleotides: TGTGCCAGCAGTCAGACGGGACTAGCGGGGGGCCAAGAGACCCAGTACTTC.